This T cell receptor beta chain was identified in a study of cytomegalovirus exposure and HLA in healthy donors. Broader study findings: Later analysis associated a missense DCLRE1C variant with TCR beta V- and J-gene trimming. Three chains linked to CMV were shown in vitro to be specific for CMV antigens. TRBV6-2, TRBV6-3 and some other V segments were excluded as indistinguishable.

Primers included in the PCR were 60 Vbeta and 13 Jbeta primers. Data came from immunoSEQ multiplex PCR; TCRdb stores just in-frame clones and leaves some out. This sample carries about 130,000 clones, 80% to 90% of them seen once, and the ten largest clones take 5% to 7%. On this clone itself: The antigen is undetermined.

The CDR3 runs to 13 residues. Germline CDR1 and CDR2: MDHEN and SYDVKM. With V trimmed by 7 bases and J by 2 bases, 3 bases remained unmatched. This receptor was taken from a woman aged 40 to 55 in good health and CMV-seropositive. The material sequenced was PBMCs. The chain has TRBV28 and TRBJ2-7; 9 positions agree with TRBD2. As DNA, the CDR3 is TGTGCCAGCACGACTAGCGGTCCCTACGAGCAGTACTTC. Its protein product is CASTTSGPYEQYF.